The 3 T cell receptor beta chains below come from one sample, sequenced in a study of T-cell memory formation after mild COVID-19. One entry per CDR3 protein, called by TCRdb with MiXCR from the 5' RACE reads. The sample holds 340,000 or so distinct CDR3 sequences; over 10% are singletons and the top ten take 20% to 25%. Sequenced material: PBMCs or a T cell subset sorted from them (not recorded which). The receptors were gathered from a young man who had mild COVID-19 (a few samples of this study predate the infection). Cell type and time point are not known.

This chain uses TRBV21-1 with TRBJ2-3; the table's D gene call, TRBD1, was not cross checked with the DNA. TRBV21-1 is a documented pseudogene. The CDR3 spans 16 residues. CDR3: CASSRPGQLLTDTQYF. Written as DNA, the CDR3 is TGTGCCAGCAGCAGGCCGGGTCAGCTTCTGACAGATACGCAGTATTTT.

This sequence joins TRBV7-2 and TRBJ2-3, with 9 positions matching TRBD2. The CDR3 contains 15 residues. V shed 11 bases and J 5 bases; nucleotides not matched to a gene: 14. Germline loops: CDR1 SGHTA, CDR2 FQGNSA. The CDR3 loop reads CALQLAGGPRDTQYF. CDR3 nucleotides: TGTGCCCTACAGCTGGCGGGGGGGCCAAGAGATACGCAGTATTTT.

The chain combines TRBV15 with TRBJ1-3; maybe TRBD1 (5 bases). The CDR3 is 16 amino acids. The V end was cut by 0 bases, the J end by 5 bases, with 14 bases between. Germline V gives CDR1 LNHNV, CDR2 YYDKDF (reference sequence). CDR3 sequence: CATSRDPEDIRNTIYF. As DNA, the CDR3 is TGTGCCACCAGCAGAGATCCTGAGGACATCCGAAACACCATATATTTT.